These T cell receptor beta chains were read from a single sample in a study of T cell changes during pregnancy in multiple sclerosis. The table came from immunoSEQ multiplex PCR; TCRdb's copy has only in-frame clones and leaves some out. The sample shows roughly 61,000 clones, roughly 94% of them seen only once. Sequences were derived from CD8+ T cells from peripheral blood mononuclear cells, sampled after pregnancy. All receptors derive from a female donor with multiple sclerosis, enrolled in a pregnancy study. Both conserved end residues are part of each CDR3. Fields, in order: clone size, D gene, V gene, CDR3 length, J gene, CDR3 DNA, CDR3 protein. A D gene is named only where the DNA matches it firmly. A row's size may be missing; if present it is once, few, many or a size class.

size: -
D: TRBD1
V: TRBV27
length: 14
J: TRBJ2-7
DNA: TGTGCCACCCATTCCGGGACAGAGATTTACGAGCAGTACTTC
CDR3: CATHSGTEIYEQYF

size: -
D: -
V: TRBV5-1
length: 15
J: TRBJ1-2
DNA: TGCGCCAGCAGCTTGGCCGCCGGGGGGGGGTACGGCTACACCTTC
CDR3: CASSLAAGGGYGYTF

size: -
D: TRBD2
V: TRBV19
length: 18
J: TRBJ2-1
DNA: TGTGCCAGTACCCGGCTAGCGGGAGGGTACCGCTCCTACAATGAGCAGTTCTTC
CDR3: CASTRLAGGYRSYNEQFF

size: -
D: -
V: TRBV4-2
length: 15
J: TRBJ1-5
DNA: TGTGCCAGCAGCCAAGAAGCGTACGGTAATCAGCCCCAGCATTTT
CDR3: CASSQEAYGNQPQHF

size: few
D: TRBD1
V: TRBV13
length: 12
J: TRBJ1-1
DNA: TGTGCCAGCAGTTTACAGGGGGCTGAAGCTTTCTTT
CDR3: CASSLQGAEAFF

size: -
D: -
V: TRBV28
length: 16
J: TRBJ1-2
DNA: TGTGCCAGCAGTTACCTGTCGGGACAACAAAACTATGGCTACACCTTC
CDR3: CASSYLSGQQNYGYTF

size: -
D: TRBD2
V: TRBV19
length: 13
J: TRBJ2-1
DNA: TGTGCCAGTAGCGCGGGAGGAAATAATGAGCAGTTCTTC
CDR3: CASSAGGNNEQFF

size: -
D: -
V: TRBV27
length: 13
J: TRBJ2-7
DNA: TGTGCCAGCAGCCTAAGCCTTCCCTACGAGCAGTACTTC
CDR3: CASSLSLPYEQYF

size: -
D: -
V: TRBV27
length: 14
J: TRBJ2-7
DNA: TGTGCCAGCAGTTTCCCGGACACTCTTTACGAGCAGTACTTC
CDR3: CASSFPDTLYEQYF

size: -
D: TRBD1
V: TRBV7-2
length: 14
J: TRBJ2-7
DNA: TGTGCCAGCAGCTTAGGGACAGGCCCCTACGAGCAGTACTTC
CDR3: CASSLGTGPYEQYF

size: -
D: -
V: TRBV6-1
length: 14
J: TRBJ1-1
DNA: TGTGCCAGCGATTACGAGGGCCCGAACACTGAAGCTTTCTTT
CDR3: CASDYEGPNTEAFF

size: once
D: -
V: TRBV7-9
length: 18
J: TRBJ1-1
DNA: TGTGCCAGCAGCTTAGTTCGTCCAAGGACAGCTTTGAACACTGAAGCTTTCTTT
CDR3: CASSLVRPRTALNTEAFF

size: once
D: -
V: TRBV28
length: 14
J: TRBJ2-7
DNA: TGTGCCAGCAGAAGGACACCGGCAGACTACGAGCAGTACTTC
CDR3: CASRRTPADYEQYF

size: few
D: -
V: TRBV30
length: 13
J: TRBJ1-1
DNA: TGTGCCCCCTTGGCAGAGGGAAACACTGAAGCTTTCTTT
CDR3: CAPLAEGNTEAFF

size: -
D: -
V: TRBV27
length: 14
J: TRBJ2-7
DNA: TGTGCCACAAGGGGCAGGGGTTTCGGGTACGAGCAGTACTTC
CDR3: CATRGRGFGYEQYF

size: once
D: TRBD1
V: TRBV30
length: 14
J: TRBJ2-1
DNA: TGTGCCTGGAGCGAGGGGGCCGGTTACAATGAGCAGTTCTTC
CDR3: CAWSEGAGYNEQFF

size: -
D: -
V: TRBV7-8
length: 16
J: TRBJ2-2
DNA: TGTGCCAGCAGCTTACGTGGGCCAGCGAACACCGGGGAGCTGTTTTTT
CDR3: CASSLRGPANTGELFF

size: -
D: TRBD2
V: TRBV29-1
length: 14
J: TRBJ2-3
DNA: TGCAGTGCCCCGGGACTAGCGGGAGCAGATACGCAGTATTTT
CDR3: CSAPGLAGADTQYF

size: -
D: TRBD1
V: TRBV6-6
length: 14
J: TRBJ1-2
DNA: TGTGCCAGCAGTCAGGACAGGGGGCAGTTTGGCTACACCTTC
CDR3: CASSQDRGQFGYTF

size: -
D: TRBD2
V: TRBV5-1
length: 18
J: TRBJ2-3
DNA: TGCGCCAGCAGCTTTTCCGATACCGGGAGGGAAAACACAGATACGCAGTATTTT
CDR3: CASSFSDTGRENTDTQYF

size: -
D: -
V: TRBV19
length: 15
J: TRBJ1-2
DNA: TGTGCCAGTAAAACGCTGGACATAGCTAACTATGGCTACACCTTC
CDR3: CASKTLDIANYGYTF

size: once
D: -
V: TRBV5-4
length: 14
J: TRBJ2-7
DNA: TGTGCCAGCAGCTTGGGAGGGAGCTCCTACGAGCAGTACTTC
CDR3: CASSLGGSSYEQYF

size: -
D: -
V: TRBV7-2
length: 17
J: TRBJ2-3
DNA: TGTGCCAGCAGCTCGGGGGCCTGGCGGGAGACCCCAGATACGCAGTATTTT
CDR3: CASSSGAWRETPDTQYF

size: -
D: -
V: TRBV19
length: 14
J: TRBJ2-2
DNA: TGTGCCAGTAGTATGTCCTCTTACACCGGGGAGCTGTTTTTT
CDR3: CASSMSSYTGELFF

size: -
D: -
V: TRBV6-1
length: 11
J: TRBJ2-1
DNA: TGTGCCAATGGACTCGACCTAGAGCAGTTCTTC
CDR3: CANGLDLEQFF

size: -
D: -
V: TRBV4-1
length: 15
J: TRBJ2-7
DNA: TGCGCCAGCAGCCAAGTCAGCGATAGCTCCTACGAGCAGTACTTC
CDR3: CASSQVSDSSYEQYF

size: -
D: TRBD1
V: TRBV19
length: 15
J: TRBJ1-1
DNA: TGTGCCAGTAGTATTCTTACAGGGGGGTTGACTGAAGCTTTCTTT
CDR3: CASSILTGGLTEAFF

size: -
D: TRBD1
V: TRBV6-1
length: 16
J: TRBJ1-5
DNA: TGTGCCAGCAGTGGATTAAGACAGGGAAGCAATCAGCCCCAGCATTTT
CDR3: CASSGLRQGSNQPQHF

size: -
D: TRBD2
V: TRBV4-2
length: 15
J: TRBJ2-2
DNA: TGTGCCAGCAGCGCCGGGACTAGCGGCACCGGGGAGCTGTTTTTT
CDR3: CASSAGTSGTGELFF

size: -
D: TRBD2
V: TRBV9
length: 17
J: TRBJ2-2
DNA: TGTGCCAGCAGCGCCCGACTAGCGGGGATGAACACCGGGGAGCTGTTTTTT
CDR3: CASSARLAGMNTGELFF

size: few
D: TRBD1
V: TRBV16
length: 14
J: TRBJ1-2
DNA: TGTGCCAGCAGCCAACTCGGGACAGTCTATGGCTACACCTTC
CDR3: CASSQLGTVYGYTF

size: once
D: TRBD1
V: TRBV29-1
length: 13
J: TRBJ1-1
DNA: TGCAGCGTTGACGGACAGGGAGGAACTGAAGCTTTCTTT
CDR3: CSVDGQGGTEAFF

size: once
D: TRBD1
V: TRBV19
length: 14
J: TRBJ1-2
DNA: TGTGCCAGTAGTATCTCGGGACAGTCCTATGGCTACACCTTC
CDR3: CASSISGQSYGYTF

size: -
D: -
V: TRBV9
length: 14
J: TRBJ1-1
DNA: TGTGCCAGCAGCGTGTTTGGGGGCGCCGCTGAAGCTTTCTTT
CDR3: CASSVFGGAAEAFF

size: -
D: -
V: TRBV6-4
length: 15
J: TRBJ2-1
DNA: TGTGCCAGCAGTGACTCTAGCGGCTCCTACAATGAGCAGTTCTTC
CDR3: CASSDSSGSYNEQFF

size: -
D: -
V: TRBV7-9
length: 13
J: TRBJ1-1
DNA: TGTGCCAGCAGCTTAGCGCTAGGGGGTGAAGCTTTCTTT
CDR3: CASSLALGGEAFF

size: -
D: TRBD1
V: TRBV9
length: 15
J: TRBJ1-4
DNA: TGTGCCAGCAGCGAAACAGGGGGCTCTTATGAAAAACTGTTTTTT
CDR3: CASSETGGSYEKLFF